The sequence of this T cell receptor beta chain was determined in a study of shared clonotypes between healthy human individuals. Genomic DNA belonging to each subset was distributed in equal measure over several immunoSEQ plates. Replicate PCRs run on sorted subsets employed approximately 180 ng DNA, 30,000 to 35,000 T cell genomes. The method was immunoSEQ multiplex PCR; TCRdb's version includes in-frame clones alone and lacks a portion of them. Of a few million clones detected, over 85% appear once; the ten largest clones hold roughly 0.15%. This CDR3 has 15 residues. The germline V gene has CDR1 MNHEY and CDR2 SVGAGI. With 5 bases removed from V and 0 bases from J, the gap between germline ends came to 14 bases.

The chain is built from TRBV6-5 and TRBJ2-7, with D unresolved. The sample comprised naive CD4+ T cells sorted from blood. Subset described: CD45RA+ positively selected. This TCR derives from a man aged 18 to 30 in good health. Here the CDR3 reads CASSLVGGSSYEQYF. The DNA of the CDR3 is TGTGCCAGCAGTCTCGTGGGCGGTAGCTCCTACGAGCAGTACTTC.